This TCR beta chain emerged from a study of T-cell reconstitution after alpha-beta-depleted transplantation in children. Germline V gene lookup returns CDR1 MNHEY and CDR2 SMNVEV (reference sequence). There are 16 residues in the CDR3. V lost 8 bases and J lost 0, with 14 bases in between. A TCRbeta library incorporating unique molecular identifiers was prepared. TCRdb ran MiXCR on the PCR reads and lists one entry per CDR3 protein. The top ten clones hold roughly 5% of a sample with approximately 800,000 distinct CDR3 sequences, 15% to 20% of them seen once. This clonotype was detected only a few times.

This material consisted of PBMCs, mostly from graft donor cells, taken 360 days after TCRalphabeta/CD19-depleted stem cell transplant. J is TRBJ2-6 and V is TRBV27; either TRBD1 or TRBD2 may supply D (5 bases each). This clonotype was sampled from a male patient aged 10 to 17 who had a stem cell transplant for acute lymphoblastic leukemia, so the T cells may come from the graft donor. As DNA, the CDR3 is TGTGCCAGCTCTCAAGTGGGACCCTCTGGGGCCAACGTCCTGACTTTC. Translation: CASSQVGPSGANVLTF.